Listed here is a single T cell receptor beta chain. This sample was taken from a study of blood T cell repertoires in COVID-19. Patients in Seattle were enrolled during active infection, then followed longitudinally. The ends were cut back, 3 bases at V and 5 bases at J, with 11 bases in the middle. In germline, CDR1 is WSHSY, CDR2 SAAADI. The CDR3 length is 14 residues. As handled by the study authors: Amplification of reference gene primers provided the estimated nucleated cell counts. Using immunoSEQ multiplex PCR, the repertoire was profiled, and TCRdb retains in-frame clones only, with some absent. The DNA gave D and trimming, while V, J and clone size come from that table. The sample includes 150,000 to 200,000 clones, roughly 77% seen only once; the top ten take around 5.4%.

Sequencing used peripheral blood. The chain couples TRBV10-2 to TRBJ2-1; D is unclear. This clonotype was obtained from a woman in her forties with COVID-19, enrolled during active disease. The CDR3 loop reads CASSEISSDNEQFF. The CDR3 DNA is TGCGCCAGCAGTGAAATCTCGTCGGACAATGAGCAGTTCTTC.